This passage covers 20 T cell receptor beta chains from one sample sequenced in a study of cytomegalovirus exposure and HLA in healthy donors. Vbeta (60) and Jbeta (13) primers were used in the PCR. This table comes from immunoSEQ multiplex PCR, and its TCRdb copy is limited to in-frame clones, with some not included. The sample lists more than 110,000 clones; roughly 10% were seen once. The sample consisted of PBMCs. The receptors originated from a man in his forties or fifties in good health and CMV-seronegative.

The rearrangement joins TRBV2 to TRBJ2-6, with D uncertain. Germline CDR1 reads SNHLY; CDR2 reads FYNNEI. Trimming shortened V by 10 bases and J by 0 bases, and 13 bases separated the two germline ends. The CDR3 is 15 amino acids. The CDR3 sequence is CATEEEISGANVLTF. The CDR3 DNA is TGTGCCACCGAAGAAGAGATCTCTGGGGCCAACGTCCTGACTTTC.

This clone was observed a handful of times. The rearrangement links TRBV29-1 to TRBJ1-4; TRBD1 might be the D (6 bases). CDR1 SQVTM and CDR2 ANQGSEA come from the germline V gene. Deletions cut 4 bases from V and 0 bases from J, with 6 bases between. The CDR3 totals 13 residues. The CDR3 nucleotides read TGCAGCGTTGGACAGGCAACTAATGAAAAACTGTTTTTT. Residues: CSVGQATNEKLFF.

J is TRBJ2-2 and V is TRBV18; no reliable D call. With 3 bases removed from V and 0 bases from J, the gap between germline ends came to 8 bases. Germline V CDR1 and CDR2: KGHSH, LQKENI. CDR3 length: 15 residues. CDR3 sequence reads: CASSPGQANTGELFF. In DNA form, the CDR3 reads TGTGCCAGCTCACCCGGCCAGGCGAACACCGGGGAGCTGTTTTTT.

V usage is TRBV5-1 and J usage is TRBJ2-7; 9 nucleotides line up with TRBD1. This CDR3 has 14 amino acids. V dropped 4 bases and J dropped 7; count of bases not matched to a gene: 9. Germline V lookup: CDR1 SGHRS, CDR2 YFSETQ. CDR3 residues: CASSVGQGVLEQYF. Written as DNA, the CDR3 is TGCGCCAGCAGCGTGGGACAGGGAGTACTTGAGCAGTACTTC.

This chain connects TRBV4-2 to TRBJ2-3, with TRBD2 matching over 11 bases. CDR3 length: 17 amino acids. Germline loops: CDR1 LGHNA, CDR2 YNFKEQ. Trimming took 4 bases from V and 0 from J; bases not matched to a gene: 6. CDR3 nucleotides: TGTGCCAGCAGCCTTCGCGGGACTAGCGGAAGCACAGATACGCAGTATTTT. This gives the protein CASSLRGTSGSTDTQYF.

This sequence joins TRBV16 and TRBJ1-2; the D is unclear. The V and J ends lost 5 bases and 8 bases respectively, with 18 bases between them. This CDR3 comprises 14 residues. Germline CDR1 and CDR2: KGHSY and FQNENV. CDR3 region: CASSSRVGVGGYTF. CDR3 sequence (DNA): TGTGCCAGCAGCTCACGAGTAGGAGTCGGGGGCTACACCTTC.

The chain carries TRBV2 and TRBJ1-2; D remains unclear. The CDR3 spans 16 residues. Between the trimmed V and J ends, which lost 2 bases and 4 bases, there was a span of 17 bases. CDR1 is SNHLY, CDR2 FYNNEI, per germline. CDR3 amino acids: CASSESRGSFGYGYTF. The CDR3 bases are TGTGCCAGCAGTGAATCCCGCGGAAGTTTTGGCTATGGCTACACCTTC.

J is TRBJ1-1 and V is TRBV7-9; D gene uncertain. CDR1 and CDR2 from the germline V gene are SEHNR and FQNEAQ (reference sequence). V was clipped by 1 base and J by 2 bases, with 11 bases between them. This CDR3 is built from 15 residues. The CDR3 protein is CASSLGGPANTEAFF. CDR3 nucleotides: TGTGCCAGCAGCTTAGGAGGCCCAGCTAACACTGAAGCTTTCTTT.

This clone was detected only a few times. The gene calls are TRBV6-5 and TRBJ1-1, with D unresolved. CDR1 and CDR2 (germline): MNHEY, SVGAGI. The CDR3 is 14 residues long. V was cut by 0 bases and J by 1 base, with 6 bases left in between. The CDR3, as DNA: TGTGCCAGCAGTTACTCCACATCGAACACTGAAGCTTTCTTT. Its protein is CASSYSTSNTEAFF.

The DNA for the CDR3 is TGTGCCTGGAACAGGGGGAGACATGAAAAACTGTTTTTT. This translates into CAWNRGRHEKLFF. V is TRBV30 and J is TRBJ1-4, with 8 nucleotides matching TRBD1. Per germline, CDR1 GTSNPN and CDR2 SVGIG (reference sequence). V gave up 4 bases and J gave up 6 bases; unmatched junction bases: 4. This CDR3 comprises 13 residues.

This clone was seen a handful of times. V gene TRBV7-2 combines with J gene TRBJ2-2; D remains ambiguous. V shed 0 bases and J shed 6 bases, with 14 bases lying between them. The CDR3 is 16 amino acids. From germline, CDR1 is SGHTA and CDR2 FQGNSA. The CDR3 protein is CASSLALALRAGELFF. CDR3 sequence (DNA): TGTGCCAGCAGCTTAGCGCTCGCGCTGCGTGCCGGGGAGCTGTTTTTT.

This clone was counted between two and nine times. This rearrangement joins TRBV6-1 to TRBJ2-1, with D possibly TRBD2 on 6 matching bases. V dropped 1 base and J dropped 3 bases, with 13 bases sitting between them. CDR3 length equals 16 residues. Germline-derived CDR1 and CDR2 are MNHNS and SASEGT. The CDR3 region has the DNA TGTGCCAGCAGTGAAGAAGGTAGCGGTATCTACAATGAGCAGTTCTTC. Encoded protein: CASSEEGSGIYNEQFF.

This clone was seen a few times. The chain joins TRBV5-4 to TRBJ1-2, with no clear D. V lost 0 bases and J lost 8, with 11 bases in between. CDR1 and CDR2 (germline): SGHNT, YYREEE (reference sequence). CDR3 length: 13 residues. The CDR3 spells CASSLAGMWGYTF. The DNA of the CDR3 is TGTGCCAGCAGCTTGGCCGGGATGTGGGGCTACACCTTC.

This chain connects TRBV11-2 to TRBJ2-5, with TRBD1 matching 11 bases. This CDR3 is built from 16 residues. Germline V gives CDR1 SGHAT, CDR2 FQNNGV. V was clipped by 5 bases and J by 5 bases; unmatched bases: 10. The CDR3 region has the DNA TGTGCCAGCAGCAAGACCCCGGGACAGGGGGGGGAGACCCAGTACTTC. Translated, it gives CASSKTPGQGGETQYF.

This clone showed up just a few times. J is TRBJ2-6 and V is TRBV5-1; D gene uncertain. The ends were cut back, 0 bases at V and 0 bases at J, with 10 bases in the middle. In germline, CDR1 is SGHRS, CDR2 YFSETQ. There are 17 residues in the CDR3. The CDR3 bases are TGCGCCAGCAGCTTGGTGAGAGTAAACTCTGGGGCCAACGTCCTGACTTTC. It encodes CASSLVRVNSGANVLTF.

CDR3 protein: CASRQDRTGHSPLHF. For the CDR3, the DNA is TGTGCCAGCAGACAGGACAGGACCGGCCATTCACCCCTCCACTTT. The V call is TRBV6-5, the J call TRBJ1-6; 7 positions match TRBD1. This CDR3 contains 15 residues. Trimming at V came to 6 bases and at J to 8 bases, leaving 10 bases not matched to a gene. The germline gives CDR1 MNHEY, CDR2 SVGAGI.

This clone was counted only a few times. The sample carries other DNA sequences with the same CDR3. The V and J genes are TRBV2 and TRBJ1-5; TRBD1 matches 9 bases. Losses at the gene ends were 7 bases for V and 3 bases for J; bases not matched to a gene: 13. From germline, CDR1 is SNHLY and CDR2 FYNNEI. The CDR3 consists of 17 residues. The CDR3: CASTGSPDRGVNQPQHF. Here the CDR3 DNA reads TGTGCCAGCACCGGATCCCCGGACAGGGGAGTCAATCAGCCCCAGCATTTT.

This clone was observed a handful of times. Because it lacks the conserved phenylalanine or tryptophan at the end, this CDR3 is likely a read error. DNA of the CDR3: TGTGCCAGAGGAAGAACTAGCGGGAGTGGTTTGGGCAAAAACATTCAGTACGTC. This encodes CARGRTSGSGLGKNIQYV. V and J are TRBV5-3 and TRBJ2-4; 11 bases map to TRBD2. TRBV5-3 is an ORF for which the function is uncertain. Trimming cost V 7 bases and J 3 bases; bases outside gene matches: 15. There are 18 residues in the CDR3.

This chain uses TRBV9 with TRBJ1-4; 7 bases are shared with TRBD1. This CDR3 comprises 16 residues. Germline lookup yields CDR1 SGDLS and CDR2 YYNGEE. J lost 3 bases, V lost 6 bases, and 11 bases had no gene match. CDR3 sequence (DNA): TGTGCCAGCACCCCGGGACAGTCCTTTTCTAATGAAAAACTGTTTTTT. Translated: CASTPGQSFSNEKLFF. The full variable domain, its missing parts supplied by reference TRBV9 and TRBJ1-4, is DSGVTQTPKHLITATGQRVTLRCSPRSGDLSVYWYQQSLDQGLQFLIQYYNGEERAKGNILERFSAQQFPDLHSELNLSSLELGDSALYFCASTPGQSFSNEKLFFGSGTQLSVL.

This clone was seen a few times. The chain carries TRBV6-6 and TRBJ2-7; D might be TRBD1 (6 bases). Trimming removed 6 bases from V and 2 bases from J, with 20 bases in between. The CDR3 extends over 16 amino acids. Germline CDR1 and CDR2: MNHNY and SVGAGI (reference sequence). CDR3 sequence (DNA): TGTGCCAGCAGACCCTTCACACAGGGTTCCGCCTACGAGCAGTACTTC. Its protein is CASRPFTQGSAYEQYF.